This paragraph covers one T cell receptor (beta chain) sequence. Its specificity is not known. This entry is derived from a study of T cell responses to AZD1222 COVID-19 vaccine. The germline V and J ends were trimmed by 5 bases and 0 bases, with 14 bases remaining between them. CDR3 length: 15 residues. CDR1 LNHDA and CDR2 SQIVND come from the germline V gene (reference sequence). Profiling relied on immunoSEQ multiplex PCR, and the TCRdb table lists in-frame clones only, not all of them. The table records approximately 150,000 clones, around nine tenths of them present only once. Overall study findings and caveats: Clonal diversity may have been underestimated in mostly white British donors. Reports say nearly half of spike-specific TCRs go after unmutated variant regions. Two AZD1222 doses significantly raised spike-specific TCR breadth and depth over controls.

The chain employs TRBV19 and TRBJ2-7; D remains unclear. The sequence came from an adult who received the AZD1222 COVID-19 vaccine. The sequences come from peripheral blood, collected 28 days after the second AZD1222 dose. This CDR3 reads CASSVLLSYSYEQYF. CDR3 in DNA: TGTGCCAGTAGTGTACTACTTTCGTACTCCTACGAGCAGTACTTC.